The sequence of this TCR beta chain was determined in a study of blood T cell repertoires in COVID-19. This clone was seen a handful of times. The table came from immunoSEQ multiplex PCR; TCRdb's copy has only in-frame clones and leaves some out. The sample consists of around 130,000 clones, roughly 85% of them appearing once. Losses at the gene ends were 1 base for V and 7 bases for J; bases not matched to a gene: 7. CDR3 length: 15 residues. From germline, CDR1 is SGHVS and CDR2 FNYEAQ. The sequenced material came from peripheral blood. The gene calls are TRBV7-6 and TRBJ2-1; 7 nucleotides line up with TRBD2. The source is a man aged 50-60 years with acute or convalescent COVID-19. CDR3 sequence (DNA): TGTGCCAGCAGCTTAGGCGGGGGTTCTCTTAATGAGCAGTTCTTC. Translating it yields CASSLGGGSLNEQFF.